This T cell receptor beta chain originates from a study of control samples from healthy donors and cancer patients (dated by TCRdb to about 2020). From a lookup of the germline V gene, CDR1 and CDR2 are MNHEY and SVGAGI. Inclusive of the bounding cysteine and phenylalanine, the CDR3 is 15 residues long. The only DNA kept is the CDR3, 45 bases in frame from the first base. Germline trimming: 6 bases from V, 7 bases from J; junction bases outside gene matches: 10. Regarding this clone: The antigen it recognizes is unknown. No qualities accompany the bases; no much larger clone lies one base away.

The method behind the library was the immunoSEQ multiplex PCR assay. Imported from immuneACCESS, the table was reduced by TCRdb to in-frame sequences with V and J called. These copies leave out some clones; in studies compared against another copy, an unresolved V gene accounts for under half, and the cause of the remainder is not known. Across this sample there are about 190,000 clones, with roughly nine tenths seen only once. The top ten clones comprise 1.5% to 2% of the sample. The TCR originated in a man aged 30 to 45 in good health. The V gene is TRBV6-5 and the J gene is TRBJ1-4; 8 junctional bases match TRBD1. The material sequenced was blood. CDR3 protein: CASSRSRGPVEKLFF. The nucleotides are TGTGCCAGCAGCCGAAGCAGGGGGCCGGTTGAAAAACTGTTTTTT.